The 15 T cell receptor beta chains in this list originate from one sample, sequenced in a study of immune evolution from preneoplasia to lung adenocarcinoma. The protocol was immunoSEQ multiplex PCR, while the TCRdb copy is restricted to in-frame clones and leaves out a portion. The sample lists 9,500 to 10,000 clones; roughly three quarters were seen once. The sample was FFPE lung adenocarcinoma in situ tissue. Receptor source: a person of 80 years or more with lung adenocarcinoma.

This chain uses TRBV18 with TRBJ2-2; D might be TRBD1 (5 bases). The CDR3 runs 15 residues. V lost 6 bases and J lost 0, with 11 bases in between. Germline V CDR1 and CDR2: KGHSH, LQKENI. The CDR3 DNA sequence: TGTGCCAGCTCGGCGGACATCGCGAACACCGGGGAGCTGTTTTTT. Translated, it gives CASSADIANTGELFF.

The rearrangement links TRBV5-4 to TRBJ2-1; D possibly corresponds to TRBD2 (8 bases). The V end was cut by 4 bases, the J end by 9 bases, with 26 bases between. Per germline, CDR1 SGHNT and CDR2 YYREEE (reference sequence). This CDR3 has 17 residues. The CDR3 sequence: CASSAQGGTGGPREQFF. The DNA for the CDR3 is TGTGCCAGCAGCGCCCAGGGGGGTACGGGGGGGCCTCGTGAGCAGTTCTTC.

This chain links TRBV19 with TRBJ1-3; D is unresolved. CDR1 and CDR2 from the germline V gene are LNHDA and SQIVND (reference sequence). Trimming cost V 5 bases and J 1 base, with 6 bases left between them. The CDR3 consists of 13 residues. As DNA, the CDR3 is TGTGCCAGTAGTCTGGAATCTGGAAACACCATATATTTT. Amino acid sequence: CASSLESGNTIYF.

J is TRBJ2-5 and V is TRBV29-1, with a possible D match to TRBD1 (5 bases). The V gene's germline CDR1 is SQVTM and CDR2 ANQGSEA. CDR3 size: 13 residues. The V end lost 5 bases, the J end lost 6 bases, and 16 bases lay between the germline ends. The CDR3 DNA follows: TGCAGCGTTTATTTGGGGCTACAAAAGACCCAGTACTTC. The encoded protein is CSVYLGLQKTQYF.

The CDR3 DNA follows: TGTGCCAGCAGCGGGACTAGTGAATATCACGAGCAGTACTTC. Protein: CASSGTSEYHEQYF. The gene calls are TRBV28 and TRBJ2-7; 8 bases fit TRBD2. The CDR3 runs to 14 residues. V was clipped by 6 bases and J by 5 bases; unmatched bases: 9. CDR1 and CDR2 (germline): MDHEN, SYDVKM.

This chain links TRBV2 with TRBJ1-4, with TRBD1 matching over 11 bases. Unmatched junction bases numbered 5, after V lost 5 bases and J lost 6 bases. The germline V gene encodes CDR1 SNHLY and CDR2 FYNNEI. The CDR3 runs 15 residues. CDR3 DNA sequence: TGTGCCAGCAGTACCGGGACAGGGGGAGATGAAAAACTGTTTTTT. Its protein is CASSTGTGGDEKLFF. The variable domain in full, completed from reference TRBV2 and TRBJ1-4, reads EPEVTQTPSHQVTQMGQEVILRCVPISNHLYFYWYRQILGQKVEFLVSFYNNEISEKSEIFDDQFSVERPDGSNFTLKIRSTKLEDSAMYFCASSTGTGGDEKLFFGSGTQLSVL.

V is TRBV19 and J is TRBJ1-2; D is uncertain. The CDR3 contains 15 residues. The ends were cut back, 3 bases at V and 5 bases at J, with 16 bases in the middle. Germline values: CDR1 LNHDA, CDR2 SQIVND (reference sequence). The CDR3 sequence: CASSIKVGGIYGYTF. Written as DNA, the CDR3 is TGTGCCAGTAGTATCAAAGTTGGCGGGATTTATGGCTACACCTTC. Based on the CDR3 plus reference TRBV19 and TRBJ1-2, the full variable domain is DGGITQSPKYLFRKEGQNVTLSCEQNLNHDAMYWYRQDPGQGLRLIYYSQIVNDFQKGDIAEGYSVSREKKESFPLTVTSAQKNPTAFYLCASSIKVGGIYGYTFGSGTRLTVV.

About this clone itself: Other DNA sequences in the sample encode the same CDR3. The chain uses TRBV28 and TRBJ1-2; 7 nucleotides line up with TRBD1. This CDR3 has 14 amino acids. J was trimmed by 3 bases and V by 5 bases; bases with no gene match: 6. Germline CDR1 and CDR2: MDHEN and SYDVKM. The CDR3 nucleotides are TGTGCCAGCAGTCTGCTTGGGACAGACTATGGCTACACCTTC. It specifies CASSLLGTDYGYTF.

This chain connects TRBV9 to TRBJ1-4; perhaps TRBD1 as D (6 bases). Germline assignment: CDR1 SGDLS and CDR2 YYNGEE. The length of the CDR3 is 14 residues. Between the trimmed V and J ends, which lost 4 bases and 7 bases, there was a span of 14 bases. The CDR3 DNA reads as TGTGCCAGCAGCAGGGGGGGTGTGAGTGAAAAACTGTTTTTT. It specifies CASSRGGVSEKLFF.

The chain links TRBV14 to TRBJ2-5; TRBD1 agrees at 7 bases. The CDR3 covers 15 residues. V trimming: 5 bases; J trimming: 2 bases; junction bases outside the gene matches: 8. Looked up from germline, CDR1 is SGHDN and CDR2 is FVKESK. As DNA, the CDR3 is TGTGCCAGCAGCTTTGGACAGGCTGGACAAGAGACCCAGTACTTC. Its translation: CASSFGQAGQETQYF. Full variable domain (rest looked up from reference TRBV14 and TRBJ2-5): EAGVTQFPSHSVIEKGQTVTLRCDPISGHDNLYWYRRVMGKEIKFLLHFVKESKQDESGMPNNRFLAERTGGTYSTLKVQPAELEDSGVYFCASSFGQAGQETQYFGPGTRLLVL.

The genes are TRBV19 and TRBJ1-2; 10 bases line up with TRBD1. The CDR3 loop spans 17 amino acids. The germline gives CDR1 LNHDA, CDR2 SQIVND (reference sequence). The V and J ends lost 7 bases and 2 bases, in that order; junction bases with no gene match: 13. The CDR3 DNA reads TGTGCCAGTACCCTATTGGGTGGGACAGGGGTAAACTATGGCTACACCTTC. Protein sequence: CASTLLGGTGVNYGYTF.

V gene TRBV29-1 combines with J gene TRBJ2-2; unclear D gene. The CDR3 has 12 residues. Trimming took off 4 bases at V and 2 bases at J, with 5 bases between the two ends. Per the germline V gene, CDR1 is SQVTM and CDR2 is ANQGSEA. CDR3 nucleotides: TGCAGCGTTGCAGAAAACACCGGGGAGCTGTTTTTT. Translation: CSVAENTGELFF.

The CDR3 DNA is TGTGCCATCAGTGAGTCTCTGGGGCATATAGCTAACTATGGCTACACCTTC. Translated, it gives CAISESLGHIANYGYTF. V and J are TRBV10-3 and TRBJ1-2; D is possibly TRBD1 (5 bases). Germline V CDR1 and CDR2: ENHRY, SYGVKD. This CDR3 has 17 residues. V was shortened by 0 bases and J by 0 bases, with 14 bases between the two germline ends.

This chain links TRBV11-2 with TRBJ2-2; D is unclear. Trimming pared 4 bases from V and 0 bases from J, leaving 9 bases between. The CDR3 has 15 amino acids. From germline, CDR1 is SGHAT and CDR2 FQNNGV. The CDR3 protein is CASSSGKTNTGELFF. CDR3 in DNA: TGTGCCAGCAGCTCTGGGAAAACGAACACCGGGGAGCTGTTTTTT. Based on the CDR3 plus reference TRBV11-2 and TRBJ2-2, the full variable domain is EAGVAQSPRYKIIEKRQSVAFWCNPISGHATLYWYQQILGQGPKLLIQFQNNGVVDDSQLPKDRFSAERLKGVDSTLKIQPAKLEDSAVYLCASSSGKTNTGELFFGEGSRLTVL.

V gene TRBV7-2 combines with J gene TRBJ1-4, with D maybe TRBD1 (5 bases). Trimming removed 1 base at V and 4 bases at J, with 13 bases between. Germline V gene data show CDR1 as SGHTA and CDR2 as FQGNSA. The CDR3 has 16 amino acids. CDR3 DNA sequence: TGTGCCAGCAGCTTAGGGGTCAGGGAGGGTAATGAAAAACTGTTTTTT. Encoded protein: CASSLGVREGNEKLFF.